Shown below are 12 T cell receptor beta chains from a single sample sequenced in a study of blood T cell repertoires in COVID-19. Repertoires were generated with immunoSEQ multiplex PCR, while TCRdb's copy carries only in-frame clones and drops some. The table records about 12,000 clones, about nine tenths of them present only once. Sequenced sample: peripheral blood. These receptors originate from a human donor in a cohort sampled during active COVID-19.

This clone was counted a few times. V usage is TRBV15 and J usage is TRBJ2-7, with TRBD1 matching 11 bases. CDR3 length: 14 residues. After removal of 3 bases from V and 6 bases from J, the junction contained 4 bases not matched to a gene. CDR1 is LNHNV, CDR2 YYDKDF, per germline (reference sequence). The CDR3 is CATSRDRGLGEQYF. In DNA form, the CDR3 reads TGTGCCACCAGCAGGGACAGGGGGCTGGGCGAGCAGTACTTC.

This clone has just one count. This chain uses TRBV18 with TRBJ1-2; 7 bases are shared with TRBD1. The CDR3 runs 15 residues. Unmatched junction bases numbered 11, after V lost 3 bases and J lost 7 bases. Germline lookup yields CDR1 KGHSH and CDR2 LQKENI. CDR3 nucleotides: TGTGCCAGCTCACCGCAGGGGGGAGTTAGTATTGGCTACACCTTC. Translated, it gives CASSPQGGVSIGYTF.

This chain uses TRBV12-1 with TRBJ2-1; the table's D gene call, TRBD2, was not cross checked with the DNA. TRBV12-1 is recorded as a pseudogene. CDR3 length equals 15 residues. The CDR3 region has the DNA TGTGCCAGCAGCTTTTATCGGGAGGGGGGGAATGAGCAGTTCTTC. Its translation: CASSFYREGGNEQFF.

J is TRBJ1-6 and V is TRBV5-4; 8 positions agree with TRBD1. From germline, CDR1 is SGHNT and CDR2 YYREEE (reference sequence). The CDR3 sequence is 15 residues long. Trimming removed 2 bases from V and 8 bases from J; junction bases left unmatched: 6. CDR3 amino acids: CASSFGTGADSPLHF. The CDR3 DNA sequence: TGTGCCAGCAGCTTCGGGACAGGCGCGGATTCACCCCTCCACTTT.

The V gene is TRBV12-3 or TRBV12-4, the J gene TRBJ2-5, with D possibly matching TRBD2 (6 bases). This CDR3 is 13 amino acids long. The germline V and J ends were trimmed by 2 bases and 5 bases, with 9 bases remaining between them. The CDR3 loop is CASSLTGEETQYF. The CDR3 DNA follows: TGTGCCAGCAGTTTAACGGGAGAGGAGACCCAGTACTTC.

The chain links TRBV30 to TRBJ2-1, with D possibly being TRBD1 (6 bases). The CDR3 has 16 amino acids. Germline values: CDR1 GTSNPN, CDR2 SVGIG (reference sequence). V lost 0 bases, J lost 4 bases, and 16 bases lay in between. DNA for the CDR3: TGTGCCTGGAGTGTAGGGGGTAGCAGGGGATACAATGAGCAGTTCTTC. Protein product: CAWSVGGSRGYNEQFF.

This CDR3 is CASSLTSLLLAETQYF. The DNA of the CDR3 is TGTGCCAGCAGCTTGACTAGCCTTCTACTAGCAGAGACCCAGTACTTC. This chain joins TRBV5-5 and TRBJ2-5; D perhaps matches TRBD2 (6 bases). Trimming pared 1 base from V and 4 bases from J, leaving 17 bases between. The germline V gene encodes CDR1 SGHKS and CDR2 YYEKEE (reference sequence). The CDR3 sequence is 16 residues long.

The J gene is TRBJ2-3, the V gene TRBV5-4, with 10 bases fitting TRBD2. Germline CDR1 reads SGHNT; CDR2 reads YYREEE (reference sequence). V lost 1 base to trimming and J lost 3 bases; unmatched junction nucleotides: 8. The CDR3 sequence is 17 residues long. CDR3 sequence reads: CASSLKSGGAGTDTQYF. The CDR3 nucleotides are TGTGCCAGCAGCTTGAAAAGCGGGGGGGCCGGTACAGATACGCAGTATTTT.

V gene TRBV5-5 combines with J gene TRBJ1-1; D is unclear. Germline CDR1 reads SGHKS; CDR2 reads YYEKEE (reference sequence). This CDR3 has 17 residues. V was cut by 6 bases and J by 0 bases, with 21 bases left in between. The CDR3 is CASKSRRAGYMNTEAFF. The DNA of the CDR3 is TGTGCCAGCAAATCACGGCGGGCGGGGTATATGAACACTGAAGCTTTCTTT.

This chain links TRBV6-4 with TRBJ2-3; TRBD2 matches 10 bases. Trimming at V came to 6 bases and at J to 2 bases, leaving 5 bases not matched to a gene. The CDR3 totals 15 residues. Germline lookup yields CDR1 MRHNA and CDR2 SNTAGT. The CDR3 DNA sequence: TGTGCCAGCAGCGAAAGCGGGGGGGCCACAGATACGCAGTATTTT. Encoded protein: CASSESGGATDTQYF.

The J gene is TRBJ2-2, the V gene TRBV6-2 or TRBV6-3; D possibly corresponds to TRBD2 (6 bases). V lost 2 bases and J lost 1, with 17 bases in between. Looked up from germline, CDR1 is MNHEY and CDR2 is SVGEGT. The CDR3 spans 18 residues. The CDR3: CASSYPLSGGMNTGELFF. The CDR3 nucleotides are TGTGCCAGCAGTTACCCGCTGTCTGGCGGGATGAACACCGGGGAGCTGTTTTTT.

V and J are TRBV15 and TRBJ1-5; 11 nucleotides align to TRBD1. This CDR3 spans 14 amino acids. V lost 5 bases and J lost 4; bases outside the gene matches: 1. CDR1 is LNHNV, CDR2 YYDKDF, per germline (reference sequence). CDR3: CATSRDRGNQPQHF. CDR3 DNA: TGTGCCACCAGCCGGGACAGGGGGAATCAGCCCCAGCATTTT.